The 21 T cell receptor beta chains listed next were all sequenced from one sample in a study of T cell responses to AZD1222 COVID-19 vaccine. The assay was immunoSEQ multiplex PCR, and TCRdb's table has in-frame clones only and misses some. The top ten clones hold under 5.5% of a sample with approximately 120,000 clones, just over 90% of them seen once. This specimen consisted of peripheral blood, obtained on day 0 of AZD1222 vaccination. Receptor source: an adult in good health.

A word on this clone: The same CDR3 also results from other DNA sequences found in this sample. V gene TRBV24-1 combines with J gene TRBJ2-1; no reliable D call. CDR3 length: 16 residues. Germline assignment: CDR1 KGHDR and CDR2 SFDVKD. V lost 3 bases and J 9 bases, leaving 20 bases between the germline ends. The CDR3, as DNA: TGTGCCACCAGTGATCCCACAACCCAGACTCGAAGTGAGCAGTTCTTC. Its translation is CATSDPTTQTRSEQFF.

The CDR3 DNA is TGTGCCAGCAGCTTAGGAGGGGTCTCCTACGAGCAGTACTTC. This encodes CASSLGGVSYEQYF. The J gene is TRBJ2-7, the V gene TRBV7-2; D tentatively fits TRBD1 or TRBD2 (5 bases each). The CDR3 loop spans 14 amino acids. V was cut by 1 base and J by 0 bases, with 7 bases left in between. CDR1 is SGHTA, CDR2 FQGNSA, per germline.

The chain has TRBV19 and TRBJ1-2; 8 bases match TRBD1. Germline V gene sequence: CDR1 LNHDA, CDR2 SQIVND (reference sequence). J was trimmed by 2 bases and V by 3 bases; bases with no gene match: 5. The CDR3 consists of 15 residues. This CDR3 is CASSMGTGLNYGYTF. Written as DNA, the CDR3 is TGTGCCAGTAGTATGGGGACAGGACTAAACTATGGCTACACCTTC.

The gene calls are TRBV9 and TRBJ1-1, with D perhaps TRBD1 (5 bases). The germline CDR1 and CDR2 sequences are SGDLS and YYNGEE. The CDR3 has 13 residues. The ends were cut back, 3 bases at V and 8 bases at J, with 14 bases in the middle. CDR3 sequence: CASSEQFAGEAFF. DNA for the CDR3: TGTGCCAGCAGCGAACAATTCGCAGGGGAAGCTTTCTTT.

CDR3 in amino acids: CATSDFHFGRGQVTGELFF. The CDR3 DNA reads as TGTGCCACCAGTGATTTTCATTTCGGCAGGGGGCAGGTCACCGGGGAGCTGTTTTTT. The chain combines TRBV24-1 with TRBJ2-2; 8 bases align to TRBD1. Germline V lookup: CDR1 KGHDR, CDR2 SFDVKD. The CDR3 covers 19 residues. The V and J ends lost 1 base and 4 bases, in that order; junction bases with no gene match: 13.

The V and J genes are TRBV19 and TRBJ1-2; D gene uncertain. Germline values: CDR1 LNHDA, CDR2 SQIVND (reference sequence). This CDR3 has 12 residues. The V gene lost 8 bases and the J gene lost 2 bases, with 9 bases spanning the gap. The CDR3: CASEDPNYGYTF. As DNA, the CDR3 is TGTGCCAGTGAGGACCCCAACTATGGCTACACCTTC. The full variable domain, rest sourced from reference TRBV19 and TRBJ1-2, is DGGITQSPKYLFRKEGQNVTLSCEQNLNHDAMYWYRQDPGQGLRLIYYSQIVNDFQKGDIAEGYSVSREKKESFPLTVTSAQKNPTAFYLCASEDPNYGYTFGSGTRLTVV.

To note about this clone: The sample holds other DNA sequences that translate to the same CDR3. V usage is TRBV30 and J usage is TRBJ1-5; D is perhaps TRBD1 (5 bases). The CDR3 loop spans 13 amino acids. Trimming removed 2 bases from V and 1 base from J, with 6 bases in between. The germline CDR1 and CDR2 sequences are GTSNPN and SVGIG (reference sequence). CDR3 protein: CAWSSGSNQPQHF. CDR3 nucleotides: TGTGCCTGGAGTTCAGGGAGCAATCAGCCCCAGCATTTT.

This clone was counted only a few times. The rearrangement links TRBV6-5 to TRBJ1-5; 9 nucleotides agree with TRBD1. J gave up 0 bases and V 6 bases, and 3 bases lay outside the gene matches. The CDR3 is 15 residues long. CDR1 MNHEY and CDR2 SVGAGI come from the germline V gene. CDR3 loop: CASRGQGHSNQPQHF. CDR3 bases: TGTGCCAGCAGAGGACAGGGGCATAGCAATCAGCCCCAGCATTTT.

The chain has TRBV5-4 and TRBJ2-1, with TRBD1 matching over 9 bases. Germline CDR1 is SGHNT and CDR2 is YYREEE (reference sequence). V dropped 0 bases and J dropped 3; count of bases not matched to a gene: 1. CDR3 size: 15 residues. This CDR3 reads CASSLETGGYNEQFF. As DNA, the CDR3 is TGTGCCAGCAGCTTGGAGACAGGGGGCTACAATGAGCAGTTCTTC.

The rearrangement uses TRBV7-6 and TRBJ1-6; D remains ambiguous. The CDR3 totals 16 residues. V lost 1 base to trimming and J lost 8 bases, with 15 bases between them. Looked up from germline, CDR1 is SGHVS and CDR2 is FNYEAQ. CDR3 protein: CASSLVAGRSDSPLHF. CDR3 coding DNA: TGTGCCAGCAGCTTAGTAGCGGGAAGGTCGGATTCACCCCTCCACTTT.

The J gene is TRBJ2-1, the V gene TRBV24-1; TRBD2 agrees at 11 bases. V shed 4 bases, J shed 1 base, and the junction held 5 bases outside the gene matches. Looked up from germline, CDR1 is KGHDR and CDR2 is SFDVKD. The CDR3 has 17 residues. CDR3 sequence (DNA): TGTGCCACCAGTGACCGAGCTAGCGGGGGGTCCTACAATGAGCAGTTCTTC. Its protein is CATSDRASGGSYNEQFF.

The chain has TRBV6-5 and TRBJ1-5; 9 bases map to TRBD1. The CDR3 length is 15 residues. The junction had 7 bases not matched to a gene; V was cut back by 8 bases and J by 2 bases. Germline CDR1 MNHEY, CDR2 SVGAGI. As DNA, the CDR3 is TGTGCCAGCCACACAGGGGGCTCGGGCAATCAGCCCCAGCATTTT. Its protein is CASHTGGSGNQPQHF.

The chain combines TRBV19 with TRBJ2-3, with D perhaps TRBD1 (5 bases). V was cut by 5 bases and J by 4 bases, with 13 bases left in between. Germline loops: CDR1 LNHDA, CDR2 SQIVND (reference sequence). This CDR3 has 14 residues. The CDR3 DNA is TGTGCCAGTAGTCGCCGACAGCAGGCAGATACGCAGTATTTT. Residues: CASSRRQQADTQYF.

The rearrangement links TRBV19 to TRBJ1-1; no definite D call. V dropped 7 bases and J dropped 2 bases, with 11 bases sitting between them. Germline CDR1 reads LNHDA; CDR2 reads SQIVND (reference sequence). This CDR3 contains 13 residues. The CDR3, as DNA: TGTGCCAGTACCAACTGGGGAAACACTGAAGCTTTCTTT. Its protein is CASTNWGNTEAFF.

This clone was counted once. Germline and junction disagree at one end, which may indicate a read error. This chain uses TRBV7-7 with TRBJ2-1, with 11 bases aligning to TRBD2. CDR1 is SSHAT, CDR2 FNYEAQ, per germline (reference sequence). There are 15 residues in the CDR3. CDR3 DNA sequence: TGTGCTAGCAGCTCCTTAGCGGGGGGGCTTAATGAGCAGTTCTTC. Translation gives CASSSLAGGLNEQFF.

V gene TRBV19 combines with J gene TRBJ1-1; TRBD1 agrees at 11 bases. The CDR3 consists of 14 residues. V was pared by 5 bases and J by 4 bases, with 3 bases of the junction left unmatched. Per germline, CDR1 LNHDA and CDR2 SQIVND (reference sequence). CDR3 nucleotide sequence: TGTGCCAGTAGTGCGGGACAGGGGGTCACTGAAGCTTTCTTT. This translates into CASSAGQGVTEAFF.

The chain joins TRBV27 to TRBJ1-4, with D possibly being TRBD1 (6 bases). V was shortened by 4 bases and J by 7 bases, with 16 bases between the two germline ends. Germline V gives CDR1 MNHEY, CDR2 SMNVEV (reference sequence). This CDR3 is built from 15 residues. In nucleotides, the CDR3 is TGTGCCAGCAGTTCTACAGGGATTGGATCTGAAAAACTGTTTTTT. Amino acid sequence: CASSSTGIGSEKLFF.

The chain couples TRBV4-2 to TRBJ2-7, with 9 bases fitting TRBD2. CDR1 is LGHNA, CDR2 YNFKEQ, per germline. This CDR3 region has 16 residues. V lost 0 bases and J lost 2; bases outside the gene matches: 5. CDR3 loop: CASSQDRGGGAYEQYF. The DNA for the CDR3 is TGTGCCAGCAGCCAAGATCGAGGCGGGGGGGCCTACGAGCAGTACTTC.

The CDR3 bases are TGCAGTGCCCTACCACTAGCGGGACCTTACAATGAGCAGTTCTTC. Its protein product is CSALPLAGPYNEQFF. This rearrangement joins TRBV29-1 to TRBJ2-1; 10 bases match TRBD2. Germline CDR1 SQVTM, CDR2 ANQGSEA. This CDR3 contains 15 residues.

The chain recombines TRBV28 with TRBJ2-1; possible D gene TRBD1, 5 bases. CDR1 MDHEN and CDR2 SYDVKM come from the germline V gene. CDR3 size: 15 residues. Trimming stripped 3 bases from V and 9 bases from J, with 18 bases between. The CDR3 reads CASSFVAGSIGEQFF. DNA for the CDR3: TGTGCCAGCAGTTTTGTAGCAGGGTCAATCGGTGAGCAGTTCTTC.

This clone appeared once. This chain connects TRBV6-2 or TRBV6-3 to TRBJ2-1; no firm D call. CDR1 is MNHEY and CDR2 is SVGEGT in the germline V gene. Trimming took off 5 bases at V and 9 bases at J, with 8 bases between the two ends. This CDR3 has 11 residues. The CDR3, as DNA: TGTGCCAGCAGTCACAGTATTGAGCAGTTCTTC. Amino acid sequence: CASSHSIEQFF.